Shown below are 20 T cell receptor beta chains from a single sample sequenced in a study of blood T cell repertoires in COVID-19. The assay was immunoSEQ multiplex PCR, and TCRdb's table has in-frame clones only and misses some. The repertoire holds 120,000 to 150,000 clones, over 75% seen once, with 13% in the top ten. The sample was peripheral blood. All receptors come from a man aged 18 to 29 with COVID-19, enrolled during active disease.

The gene calls are TRBV28 and TRBJ1-3; possible D gene TRBD1, 5 bases. This CDR3 contains 13 residues. Germline V lookup: CDR1 MDHEN, CDR2 SYDVKM. Deletions cut 11 bases from V and 4 bases from J, with 15 bases between. The CDR3 protein is CAGHGGGGNTIYF. DNA for the CDR3: TGTGCCGGGCACGGGGGAGGGGGAAACACCATATATTTT.

This rearrangement joins TRBV14 to TRBJ2-1, with D tentatively TRBD1 (6 bases). Germline V gene sequence: CDR1 SGHDN, CDR2 FVKESK. The CDR3 runs to 14 residues. The ends were cut back, 2 bases at V and 8 bases at J, with 13 bases in the middle. The CDR3 reads CASSQWQGLDEQFF. The CDR3 nucleotides read TGTGCCAGCAGCCAATGGCAGGGGCTGGATGAGCAGTTCTTC.

This clone was observed a single time. The chain links TRBV2 to TRBJ2-3; TRBD2 matches at 13 bases. With 4 bases clipped from V and 6 bases from J, the junction kept 7 bases outside the gene matches. The CDR3 runs 16 residues. Germline V gene sequence: CDR1 SNHLY, CDR2 FYNNEI. In DNA form, the CDR3 reads TGTGCCAGCAGTGGGACTAGCGGGAGTCGACGGGATACGCAGTATTTT. Protein: CASSGTSGSRRDTQYF.

The sample holds a few counts of this clone. This chain joins TRBV7-9 and TRBJ2-1, with 13 bases that match TRBD2. Germline CDR1 reads SEHNR; CDR2 reads FQNEAQ (reference sequence). This CDR3 is 17 amino acids long. Unmatched junction bases numbered 14, after V lost 6 bases and J lost 9 bases. CDR3 region: CASSRTSGSLEGIEQFF. CDR3 DNA sequence: TGTGCCAGCAGTCGGACTAGCGGGAGTCTTGAGGGCATTGAGCAGTTCTTC.

The rearrangement joins TRBV6-2 or TRBV6-3 to TRBJ2-7; 10 bases agree with TRBD2. V was clipped by 5 bases and J by 0 bases; unmatched bases: 4. The germline CDR1 and CDR2 sequences are MNHEY and SVGEGT. The CDR3 extends over 15 amino acids. The CDR3, as DNA: TGTGCCAGCAGTCGACTAGCGGGTTACTCCTACGAGCAGTACTTC. Protein sequence: CASSRLAGYSYEQYF.

The gene calls are TRBV11-3 and TRBJ2-3; no definite D call. Between the trimmed V and J ends, which lost 5 bases and 4 bases, there was a span of 13 bases. This CDR3 has 14 residues. Germline V lookup: CDR1 SGHNT, CDR2 YENEEA. DNA for the CDR3: TGTGCCAGCAGCGGTTCCGCGCGAGCAGATACGCAGTATTTT. This codes for CASSGSARADTQYF.

This chain joins TRBV6-5 and TRBJ2-7; possibly TRBD2 for D (6 bases). The CDR3 loop spans 14 amino acids. Germline V gene sequence: CDR1 MNHEY, CDR2 SVGAGI. V was pared by 6 bases and J by 0 bases, with 12 bases between. The CDR3 bases are TGTGCCAGCAGCCGCTTGCGGGACTCCTACGAGCAGTACTTC. Its protein product is CASSRLRDSYEQYF.

The CDR3 DNA sequence: TGCAGCGTTTCCGTTACTGAAGCTTTCTTT. Its protein is CSVSVTEAFF. The chain couples TRBV29-1 to TRBJ1-1, with unresolved D. With 5 bases removed from V and 5 bases from J, the gap between germline ends came to 6 bases. The CDR3 extends over 10 amino acids. The germline CDR1 and CDR2 sequences are SQVTM and ANQGSEA.

This clone was recorded only once. The gene calls are TRBV18 and TRBJ2-7, with 11 bases fitting TRBD2. Germline V gene lookup returns CDR1 KGHSH and CDR2 LQKENI. Trimming cost V 0 bases and J 2 bases; bases outside gene matches: 0. This CDR3 contains 15 residues. The CDR3 region has the DNA TGTGCCAGCTCACCACCACTAGCGGGAGCCTACGAGCAGTACTTC. Amino acid sequence: CASSPPLAGAYEQYF.

The chain is built from TRBV5-1 and TRBJ2-1, with a weak D call TRBD2 (5 bases). V lost 2 bases to trimming and J lost 0 bases, with 9 bases between them. Germline V CDR1 and CDR2: SGHRS, YFSETQ. This CDR3 region has 15 residues. The DNA of the CDR3 is TGCGCCAGCAGCTTTGAGGGTAGCTCCTACAATGAGCAGTTCTTC. Its translation: CASSFEGSSYNEQFF.

The sample holds one count of this clone. This sequence joins TRBV2 and TRBJ1-1; D not resolved. The ends were cut back, 4 bases at V and 5 bases at J, with 8 bases in the middle. CDR3 size: 12 residues. Per germline, CDR1 SNHLY and CDR2 FYNNEI. The CDR3 sequence: CASSGEVTEAFF. CDR3 nucleotide sequence: TGTGCCAGCAGTGGAGAGGTGACTGAAGCTTTCTTT.

There are many counts of this clone. The gene calls are TRBV15 and TRBJ1-6, with 9 bases matching TRBD1. The germline V gene encodes CDR1 LNHNV and CDR2 YYDKDF (reference sequence). The trim removed 2 bases at V and 7 bases at J, leaving 3 bases unmatched. The CDR3 runs to 15 residues. For the CDR3, the DNA is TGTGCCACCAGCAGAACCGGGACAGGGAATTCACCCCTCCACTTT. It translates to CATSRTGTGNSPLHF.

V is TRBV28 and J is TRBJ2-2; D unresolved. Trimming removed 3 bases at V and 4 bases at J, with 12 bases between. The germline V gene has CDR1 MDHEN and CDR2 SYDVKM. CDR3 length: 15 residues. As DNA, the CDR3 is TGTGCCAGCAGTTTGGGCCAATTACTCACCGGGGAGCTGTTTTTT. It encodes CASSLGQLLTGELFF.

The sample holds a few counts of this clone. This chain uses TRBV29-1 with TRBJ2-7; 8 nucleotides agree with TRBD1. CDR1 is SQVTM, CDR2 ANQGSEA, per germline. J lost 3 bases, V lost 2 bases, and 6 bases had no gene match. This CDR3 has 14 residues. The CDR3 DNA follows: TGCAGCGTTGAAACACAGGGGGAAAACTACGAGCAGTACTTC. Its protein is CSVETQGENYEQYF.

The rearrangement joins TRBV9 to TRBJ1-3; no definite D call. Germline V gene data show CDR1 as SGDLS and CDR2 as YYNGEE. This CDR3 is built from 14 residues. Trimming stripped 1 base from V and 0 bases from J, with 5 bases between. This CDR3 reads CASSVHSSGNTIYF. The CDR3 coding sequence is TGTGCCAGCAGCGTACACAGCTCTGGAAACACCATATATTTT.

The V call is TRBV27, the J call TRBJ1-5, with TRBD1 matching over 7 bases. Per the germline V gene, CDR1 is MNHEY and CDR2 is SMNVEV (reference sequence). With V trimmed by 5 bases and J by 2 bases, 18 bases remained unmatched. This CDR3 has 19 amino acids. CDR3 amino acids: CASSASHRGGLGGNQPQHF. The DNA for the CDR3 is TGTGCCAGCAGTGCCTCCCACAGGGGTGGATTAGGCGGCAATCAGCCCCAGCATTTT.

The chain is built from TRBV5-6 and TRBJ1-6, with a possible D match to TRBD1 (5 bases). V was cut by 1 base and J by 8 bases, with 16 bases left in between. The CDR3 length is 16 residues. Germline V CDR1 and CDR2: SGHDT, YYEEEE. The CDR3 region is CASSLRGLSLDSPLHF. CDR3 DNA: TGTGCCAGCAGCTTGAGGGGCCTCTCGCTTGATTCACCCCTCCACTTT.

The chain is built from TRBV24-1 and TRBJ2-6; perhaps TRBD2 as D (5 bases). Looked up from germline, CDR1 is KGHDR and CDR2 is SFDVKD. The CDR3 spans 16 residues. V lost 5 bases and J lost 0, with 10 bases in between. The CDR3 reads CATSGPGSSGANVLTF. The CDR3 nucleotides read TGTGCCACCAGTGGTCCGGGATCCTCTGGGGCCAACGTCCTGACTTTC.

V is TRBV9 and J is TRBJ1-4; D is unresolved. The V gene lost 3 bases and the J gene lost 5 bases, with 8 bases spanning the gap. Germline-derived CDR1 and CDR2 are SGDLS and YYNGEE. The CDR3 consists of 13 residues. The CDR3 sequence is CASSGSVNEKLFF. The CDR3 DNA is TGTGCCAGCAGCGGCAGTGTAAATGAAAAACTGTTTTTT.

This clone was picked up a small number of times. This chain joins TRBV3-1 (or the pseudogene TRBV3-2) and TRBJ1-6, with D uncertain. Germline CDR1 reads LGHDT; CDR2 reads YNNKEL (reference sequence). V was shortened by 1 base and J by 7 bases, with 5 bases between the two germline ends. This CDR3 region has 13 residues. CDR3 sequence: CASSQASNSPLHF. CDR3 coding DNA: TGTGCCAGCAGCCAAGCCTCCAATTCACCCCTCCACTTT.